This T cell receptor (beta chain) was recorded in a study of healthy donors' naive CD4 and CD8 T cells. A linear amplification protocol produced the TCR libraries from 500 ng of total RNA. TCRdb itself ran the reads through MiXCR, one entry per CDR3 protein. The table includes roughly 200,000 distinct CDR3 sequences, about 76% detected once. In this sample, this clonotype turned up a few times. Trimming left V 0 bases short and J 5 bases short, with 16 bases between. The CDR3 is made up of 15 amino acids. Germline V lookup: CDR1 GTSNPN, CDR2 SVGIG (reference sequence). This rearrangement joins TRBV30 to TRBJ2-5; D call uncertain. This receptor was identified in a pool of human donors in good health; the sample pools cells from several healthy donors. Sequencing was performed on naive CD4+ and CD8+ T cells sorted from blood, pooled from several donors. CDR3 sequence: CAWSVQNSPKETQYF. CDR3 DNA: TGTGCCTGGAGTGTGCAGAACTCCCCTAAGGAGACCCAGTACTTC.